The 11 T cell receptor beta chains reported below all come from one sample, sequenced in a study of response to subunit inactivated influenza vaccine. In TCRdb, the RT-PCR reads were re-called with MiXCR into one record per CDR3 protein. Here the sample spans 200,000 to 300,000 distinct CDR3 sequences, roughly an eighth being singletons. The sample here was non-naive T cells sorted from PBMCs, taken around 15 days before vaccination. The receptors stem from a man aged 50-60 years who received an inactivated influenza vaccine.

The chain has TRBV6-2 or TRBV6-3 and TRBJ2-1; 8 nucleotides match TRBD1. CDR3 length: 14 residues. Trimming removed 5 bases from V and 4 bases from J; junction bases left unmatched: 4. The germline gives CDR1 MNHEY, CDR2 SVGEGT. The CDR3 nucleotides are TGTGCCAGCAGTCCGGACAGGGAATACAATGAGCAGTTCTTC. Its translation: CASSPDREYNEQFF.

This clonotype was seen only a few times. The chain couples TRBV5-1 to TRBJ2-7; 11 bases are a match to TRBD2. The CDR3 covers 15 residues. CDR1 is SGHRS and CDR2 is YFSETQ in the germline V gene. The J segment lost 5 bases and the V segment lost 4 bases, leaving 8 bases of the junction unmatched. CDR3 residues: CASSALAGVINEQYF. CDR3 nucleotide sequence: TGCGCCAGCAGCGCACTAGCGGGAGTTATCAACGAGCAGTACTTC.

The CDR3 bases are TGTGCCAGCAGTTACCCGTGGGAAACAGGGGGCACTGAAGCTTTCTTT. Its translation: CASSYPWETGGTEAFF. This sequence joins TRBV6-5 and TRBJ1-1, with 8 nucleotides matching TRBD1. The CDR3 covers 16 residues. Trimming cost V 2 bases and J 4 bases; bases outside gene matches: 9. Germline CDR1 and CDR2: MNHEY and SVGAGI.

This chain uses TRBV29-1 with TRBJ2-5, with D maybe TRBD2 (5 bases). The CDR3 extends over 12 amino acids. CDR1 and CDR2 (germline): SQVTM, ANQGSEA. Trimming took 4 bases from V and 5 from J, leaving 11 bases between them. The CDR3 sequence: CSVGTPRETQYF. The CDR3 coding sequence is TGCAGCGTTGGGACTCCGAGGGAGACCCAGTACTTC.

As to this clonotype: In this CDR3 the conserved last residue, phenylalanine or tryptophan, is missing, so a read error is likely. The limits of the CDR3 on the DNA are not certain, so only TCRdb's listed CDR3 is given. The CDR3 spells CSARDDLKGGL. J is TRBJ1-1 and V is TRBV20-1. The CDR3 comprises 11 residues, both ends counted. Germline-derived CDR1 and CDR2 are DFQATT and SNEGSKA (reference sequence).

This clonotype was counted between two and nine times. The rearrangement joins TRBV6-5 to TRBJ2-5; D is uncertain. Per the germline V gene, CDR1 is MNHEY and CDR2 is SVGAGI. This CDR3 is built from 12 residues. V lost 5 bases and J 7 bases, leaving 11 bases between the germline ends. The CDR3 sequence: CASSHPLGTQYF. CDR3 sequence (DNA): TGTGCCAGCAGTCATCCCCTTGGGACCCAGTACTTC.

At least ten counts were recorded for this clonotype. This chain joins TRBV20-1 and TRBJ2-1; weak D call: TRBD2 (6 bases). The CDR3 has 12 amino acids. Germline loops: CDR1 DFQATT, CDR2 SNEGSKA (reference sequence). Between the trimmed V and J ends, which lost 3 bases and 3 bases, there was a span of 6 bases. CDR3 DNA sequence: TGCAGTGCTAGCGGGGGCTACAATGAGCAGTTCTTC. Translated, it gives CSASGGYNEQFF.

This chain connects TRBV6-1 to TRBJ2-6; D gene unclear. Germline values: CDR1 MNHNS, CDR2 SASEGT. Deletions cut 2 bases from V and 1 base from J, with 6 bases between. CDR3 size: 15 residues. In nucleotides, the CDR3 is TGTGCCAGCAGTGAAATGAGTTCTGGGGCCAACGTCCTGACTTTC. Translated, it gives CASSEMSSGANVLTF.

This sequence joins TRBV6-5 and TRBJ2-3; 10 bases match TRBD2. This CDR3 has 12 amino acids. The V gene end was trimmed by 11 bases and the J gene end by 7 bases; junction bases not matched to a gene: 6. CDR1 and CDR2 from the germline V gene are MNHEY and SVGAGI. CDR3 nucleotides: TGTGCCGTGGCTAGCGGGGGTCATACGCAGTATTTT. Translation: CAVASGGHTQYF.

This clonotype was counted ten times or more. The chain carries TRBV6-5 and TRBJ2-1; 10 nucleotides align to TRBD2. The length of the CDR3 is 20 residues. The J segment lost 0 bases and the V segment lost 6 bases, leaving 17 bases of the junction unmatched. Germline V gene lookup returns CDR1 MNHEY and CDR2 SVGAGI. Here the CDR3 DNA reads TGTGCCAGCAGCCCGCGGTGGGGACTAGCGCCGCTTAGCTCCTACAATGAGCAGTTCTTC. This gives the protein CASSPRWGLAPLSSYNEQFF.

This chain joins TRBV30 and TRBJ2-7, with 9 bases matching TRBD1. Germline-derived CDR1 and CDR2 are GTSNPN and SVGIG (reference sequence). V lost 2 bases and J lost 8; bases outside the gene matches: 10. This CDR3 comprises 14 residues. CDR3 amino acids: CAWSFGQGTSKQYF. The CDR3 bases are TGTGCCTGGAGTTTCGGACAGGGGACGTCGAAGCAGTACTTC.